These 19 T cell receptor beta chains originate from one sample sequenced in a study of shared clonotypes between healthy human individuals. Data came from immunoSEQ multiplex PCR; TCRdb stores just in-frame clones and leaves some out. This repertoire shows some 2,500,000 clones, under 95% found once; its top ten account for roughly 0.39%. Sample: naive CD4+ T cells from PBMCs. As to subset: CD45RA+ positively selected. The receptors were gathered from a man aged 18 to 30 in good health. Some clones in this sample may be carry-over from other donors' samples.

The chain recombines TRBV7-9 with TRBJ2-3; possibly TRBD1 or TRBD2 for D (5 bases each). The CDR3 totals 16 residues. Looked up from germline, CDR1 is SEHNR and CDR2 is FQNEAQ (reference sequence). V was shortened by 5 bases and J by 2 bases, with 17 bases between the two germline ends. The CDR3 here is CASSPLGVLDTDTQYF. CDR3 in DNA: TGTGCCAGCAGCCCCCTGGGGGTTCTGGACACAGATACGCAGTATTTT. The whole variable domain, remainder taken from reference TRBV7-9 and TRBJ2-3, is DTGVSQNPRHKITKRGQNVTFRCDPISEHNRLYWYRQTLGQGPEFLTYFQNEAQLEKSRLLSDRFSAERPKGSFSTLEIQRTEQGDSAMYLCASSPLGVLDTDTQYFGPGTRLTVL.

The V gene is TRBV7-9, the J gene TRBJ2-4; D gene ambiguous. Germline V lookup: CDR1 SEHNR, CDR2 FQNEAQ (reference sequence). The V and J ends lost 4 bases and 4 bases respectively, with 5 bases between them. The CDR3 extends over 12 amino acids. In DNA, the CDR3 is TGTGCCAGCAGCTCAGCGAAAAACATTCAGTACTTC. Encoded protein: CASSSAKNIQYF. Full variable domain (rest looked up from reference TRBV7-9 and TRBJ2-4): DTGVSQNPRHKITKRGQNVTFRCDPISEHNRLYWYRQTLGQGPEFLTYFQNEAQLEKSRLLSDRFSAERPKGSFSTLEIQRTEQGDSAMYLCASSSAKNIQYFGAGTRLSVL.

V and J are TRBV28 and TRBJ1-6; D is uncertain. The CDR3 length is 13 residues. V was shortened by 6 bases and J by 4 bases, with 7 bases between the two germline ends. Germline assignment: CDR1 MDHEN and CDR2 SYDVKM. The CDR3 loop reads CASRTGYNSPLHF. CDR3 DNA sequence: TGTGCCAGCAGGACGGGGTATAATTCACCCCTCCACTTT.

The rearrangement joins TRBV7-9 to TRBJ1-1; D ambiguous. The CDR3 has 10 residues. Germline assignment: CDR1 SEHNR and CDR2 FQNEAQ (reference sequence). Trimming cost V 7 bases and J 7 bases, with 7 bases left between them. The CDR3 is CASNPVEAFF. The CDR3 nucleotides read TGTGCCAGCAACCCAGTTGAAGCTTTCTTT.

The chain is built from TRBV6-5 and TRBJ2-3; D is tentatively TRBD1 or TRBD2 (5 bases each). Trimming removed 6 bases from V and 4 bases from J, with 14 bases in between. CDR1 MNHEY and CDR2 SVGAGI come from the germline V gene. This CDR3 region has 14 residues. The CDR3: CASRLGRLADTQYF. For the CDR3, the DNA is TGTGCCAGCAGATTGGGACGCCTTGCAGATACGCAGTATTTT.

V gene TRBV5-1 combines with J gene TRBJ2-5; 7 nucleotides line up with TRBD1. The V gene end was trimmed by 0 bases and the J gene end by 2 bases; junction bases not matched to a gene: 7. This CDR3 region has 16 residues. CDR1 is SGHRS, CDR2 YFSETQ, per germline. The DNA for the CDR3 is TGCGCCAGCAGCTTGGCCGGAGGCAGGGGGCAAGAGACCCAGTACTTC. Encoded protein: CASSLAGGRGQETQYF.

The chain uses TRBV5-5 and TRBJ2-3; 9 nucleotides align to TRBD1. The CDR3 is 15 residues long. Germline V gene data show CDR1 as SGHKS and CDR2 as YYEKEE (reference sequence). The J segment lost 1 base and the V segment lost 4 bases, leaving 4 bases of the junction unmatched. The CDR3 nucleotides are TGTGCCAGCAGCGCACAGGGGGCCCGCACAGATACGCAGTATTTT. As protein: CASSAQGARTDTQYF.

CDR3: CASSPQDTEAFF. CDR3 DNA sequence: TGTGCCAGTAGTCCCCAAGACACTGAAGCTTTCTTT. This chain links TRBV19 with TRBJ1-1; D uncertain. Between the trimmed V and J ends, which lost 5 bases and 3 bases, there was a span of 7 bases. CDR3 length: 12 amino acids. Per the germline V gene, CDR1 is LNHDA and CDR2 is SQIVND (reference sequence).

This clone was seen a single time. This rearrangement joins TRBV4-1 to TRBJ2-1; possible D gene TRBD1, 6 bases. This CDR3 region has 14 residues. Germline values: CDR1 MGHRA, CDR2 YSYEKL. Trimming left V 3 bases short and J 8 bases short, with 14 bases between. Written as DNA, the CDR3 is TGCGCCAGCAGCCAGGACCCCAGGGGTCATGAGCAGTTCTTC. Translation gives CASSQDPRGHEQFF.

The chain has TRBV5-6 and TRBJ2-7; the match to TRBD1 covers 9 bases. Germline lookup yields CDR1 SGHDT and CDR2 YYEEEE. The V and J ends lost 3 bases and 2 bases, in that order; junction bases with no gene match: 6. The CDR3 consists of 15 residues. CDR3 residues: CASSSTGGITYEQYF. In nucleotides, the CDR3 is TGTGCCAGCAGCTCGACAGGGGGGATTACCTACGAGCAGTACTTC.

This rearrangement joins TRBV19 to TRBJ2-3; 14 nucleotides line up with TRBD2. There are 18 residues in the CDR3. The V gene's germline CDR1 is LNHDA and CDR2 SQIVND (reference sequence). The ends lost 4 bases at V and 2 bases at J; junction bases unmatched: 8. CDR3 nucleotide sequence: TGTGCCAGTAGTACCGGACTAGCGGGAGGCGGGTTCACAGATACGCAGTATTTT. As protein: CASSTGLAGGGFTDTQYF.

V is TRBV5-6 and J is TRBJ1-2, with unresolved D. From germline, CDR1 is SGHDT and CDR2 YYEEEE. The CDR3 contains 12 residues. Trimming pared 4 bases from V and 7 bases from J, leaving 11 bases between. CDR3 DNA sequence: TGTGCCAGCAGCCCCGGCGGTCCTGGCTACACCTTC. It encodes CASSPGGPGYTF. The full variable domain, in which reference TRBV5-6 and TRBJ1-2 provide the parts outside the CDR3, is DAGVTQSPTHLIKTRGQQVTLRCSPKSGHDTVSWYQQALGQGPQFIFQYYEEEERQRGNFPDRFSGHQFPNYSSELNVNALLLGDSALYLCASSPGGPGYTFGSGTRLTVV.

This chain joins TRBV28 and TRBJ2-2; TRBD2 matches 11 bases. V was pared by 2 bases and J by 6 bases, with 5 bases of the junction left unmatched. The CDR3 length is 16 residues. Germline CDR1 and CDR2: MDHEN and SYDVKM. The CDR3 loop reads CASSLRLAGGPGELFF. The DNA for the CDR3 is TGTGCCAGCAGTTTACGTCTAGCGGGAGGTCCCGGGGAGCTGTTTTTT.

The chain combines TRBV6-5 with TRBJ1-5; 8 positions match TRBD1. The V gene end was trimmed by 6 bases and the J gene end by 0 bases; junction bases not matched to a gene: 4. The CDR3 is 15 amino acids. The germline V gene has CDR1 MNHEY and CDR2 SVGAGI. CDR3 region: CASRRQGTSNQPQHF. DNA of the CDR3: TGTGCCAGCAGGCGACAGGGGACTAGCAATCAGCCCCAGCATTTT.

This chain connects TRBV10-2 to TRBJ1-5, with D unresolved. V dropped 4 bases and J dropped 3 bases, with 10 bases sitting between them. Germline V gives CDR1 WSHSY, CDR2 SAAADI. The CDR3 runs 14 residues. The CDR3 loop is CASSGSSPNQPQHF. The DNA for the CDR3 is TGCGCCAGCAGTGGGTCTAGCCCCAATCAGCCCCAGCATTTT.

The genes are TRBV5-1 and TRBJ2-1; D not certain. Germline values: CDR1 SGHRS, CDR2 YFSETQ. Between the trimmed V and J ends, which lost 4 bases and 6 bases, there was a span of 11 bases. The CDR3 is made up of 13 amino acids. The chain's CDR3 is CASSLTPANEQFF. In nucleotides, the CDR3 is TGCGCCAGCAGCCTGACCCCAGCCAATGAGCAGTTCTTC. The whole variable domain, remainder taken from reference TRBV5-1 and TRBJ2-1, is KAGVTQTPRYLIKTRGQQVTLSCSPISGHRSVSWYQQTPGQGLQFLFEYFSETQRNKGNFPGRFSGRQFSNSRSEMNVSTLELGDSALYLCASSLTPANEQFFGPGTRLTVL.

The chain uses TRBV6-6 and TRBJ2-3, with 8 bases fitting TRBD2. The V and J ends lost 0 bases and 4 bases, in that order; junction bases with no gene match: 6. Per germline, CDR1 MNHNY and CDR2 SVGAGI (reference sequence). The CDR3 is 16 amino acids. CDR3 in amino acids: CASSYSRAGVPDTQYF. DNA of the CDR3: TGTGCCAGCAGTTACTCCCGAGCGGGAGTACCAGATACGCAGTATTTT.

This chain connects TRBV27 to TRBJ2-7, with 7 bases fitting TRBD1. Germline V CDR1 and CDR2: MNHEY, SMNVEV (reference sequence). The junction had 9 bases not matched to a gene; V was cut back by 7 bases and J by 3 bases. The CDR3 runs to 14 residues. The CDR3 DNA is TGTGCCAGCACCCGGGCCCCAGGGGGCTACGAGCAGTACTTC. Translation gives CASTRAPGGYEQYF.

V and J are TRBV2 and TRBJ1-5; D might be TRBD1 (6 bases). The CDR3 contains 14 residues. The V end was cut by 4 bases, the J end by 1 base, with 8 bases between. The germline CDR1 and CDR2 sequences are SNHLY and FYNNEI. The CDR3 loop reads CASSGDKSNQPQHF. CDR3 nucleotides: TGTGCCAGCAGTGGGGACAAGAGCAATCAGCCCCAGCATTTT.